What follows are 18 T cell receptor beta chains derived from one specimen sequenced in a study of T cell responses to AZD1222 COVID-19 vaccine. Using immunoSEQ multiplex PCR, the repertoire was profiled, and TCRdb retains in-frame clones only, with some absent. The data show 150,000 to 200,000 clones, with 91% seen just once and less than 1.5% held by the top ten. This sample comprised peripheral blood, obtained 28 days after the second AZD1222 dose. Receptor source: an adult who received the AZD1222 COVID-19 vaccine.

The rearrangement links TRBV27 to TRBJ1-6; no clear D gene. CDR1 and CDR2 (germline): MNHEY, SMNVEV (reference sequence). The ends were cut back, 5 bases at V and 11 bases at J, with 10 bases in the middle. CDR3 size: 12 residues. The CDR3 DNA sequence: TGTGCCAGCAGTGCCTGGGGTGCACCCCTCCACTTT. The encoded protein is CASSAWGAPLHF.

The chain couples TRBV18 to TRBJ2-5; no firm D call. V dropped 6 bases and J dropped 2 bases, with 10 bases sitting between them. The CDR3 has 13 residues. Germline V lookup: CDR1 KGHSH, CDR2 LQKENI. The CDR3 here is CASSQNGQETQYF. For the CDR3, the DNA is TGTGCCAGCTCGCAAAACGGTCAAGAGACCCAGTACTTC.

The V and J genes are TRBV28 and TRBJ2-3, with TRBD2 identical over 11 bases. CDR1 is MDHEN, CDR2 SYDVKM, per germline. V shed 5 bases and J 1 base; nucleotides not matched to a gene: 5. The CDR3 has 16 amino acids. The CDR3 here is CASSLTTSGGTDTQYF. In DNA form, the CDR3 reads TGTGCCAGCAGTCTTACGACTAGCGGGGGCACAGATACGCAGTATTTT.

The chain combines TRBV7-2 with TRBJ2-7; 7 nucleotides line up with TRBD1. After removal of 3 bases from V and 3 bases from J, the junction contained 5 bases not matched to a gene. CDR1 and CDR2 from the germline V gene are SGHTA and FQGNSA. The length of the CDR3 is 14 residues. This CDR3 reads CASSFDRVRYEQYF. CDR3 nucleotide sequence: TGTGCCAGCAGCTTCGACAGGGTCCGCTACGAGCAGTACTTC.

This sequence joins TRBV6-4 and TRBJ2-1; perhaps TRBD2 as D (6 bases). The CDR3 runs to 16 residues. The germline CDR1 and CDR2 sequences are MRHNA and SNTAGT. Trimming shortened V by 0 bases and J by 0 bases, and 9 bases separated the two germline ends. The CDR3 loop reads CASSDSGGSSYNEQFF. The DNA of the CDR3 is TGTGCCAGCAGTGACTCCGGGGGAAGCTCCTACAATGAGCAGTTCTTC.

This chain uses TRBV3-1 (or the pseudogene TRBV3-2) with TRBJ2-1, with TRBD2 matching over 9 bases. V was pared by 2 bases and J by 8 bases, with 13 bases of the junction left unmatched. This CDR3 has 17 residues. The germline V gene encodes CDR1 LGHDT and CDR2 YNNKEL (reference sequence). DNA of the CDR3: TGTGCCAGCAGCCAAAATCTTGGCGGGGGGGCGCCTGATGAGCAGTTCTTC. This sequence encodes CASSQNLGGGAPDEQFF.

This clone was counted once. The rearrangement uses TRBV4-2 and TRBJ1-5, with D possibly TRBD1 on 6 matching bases. The CDR3 is made up of 17 amino acids. The V end was cut by 1 base, the J end by 3 bases, with 16 bases between. Germline CDR1 LGHNA, CDR2 YNFKEQ. The CDR3 DNA reads as TGTGCCAGCAGCCAAGCAAGCGGGGGCGAGGACAATCAGCCCCAGCATTTT. Translation: CASSQASGGEDNQPQHF.

This chain links TRBV27 with TRBJ2-3; D remains unclear. The germline V gene has CDR1 MNHEY and CDR2 SMNVEV (reference sequence). The CDR3 length is 14 residues. V was shortened by 3 bases and J by 0 bases, with 7 bases between the two germline ends. This chain's CDR3 is CASSFGRSTDTQYF. In DNA form, the CDR3 reads TGTGCCAGCAGTTTTGGGCGGAGCACAGATACGCAGTATTTT.

This clone was observed a handful of times. The chain has TRBV25-1 and TRBJ1-2; tentatively, D is TRBD1 (5 bases). Germline V CDR1 and CDR2: MGHDK, SYGVNS. The CDR3 is 12 amino acids. The CDR3 DNA is TGTGCTCCCTCCGGCAGGGCCTATGGCTACACCTTC. This sequence encodes CAPSGRAYGYTF.

The chain uses TRBV5-1 and TRBJ1-4; 9 positions agree with TRBD1. The CDR3 sequence is 14 residues long. The V and J ends lost 0 bases and 8 bases, in that order; junction bases with no gene match: 2. CDR1 SGHRS and CDR2 YFSETQ come from the germline V gene. The CDR3 here is CASSLGTGEEKLFF. The CDR3 coding sequence is TGCGCCAGCAGCTTGGGGACAGGGGAAGAAAAACTGTTTTTT.

The chain employs TRBV4-3 and TRBJ2-7; D perhaps matches TRBD1 (6 bases). Germline V CDR1 and CDR2: LGHNA, YSLEER. V was trimmed by 4 bases and J by 0 bases, leaving 10 bases between them. This CDR3 contains 14 residues. CDR3 sequence: CASSPDRSSYEQYF. In DNA, the CDR3 is TGCGCCAGCAGCCCCGACAGGAGCTCCTACGAGCAGTACTTC.

This sequence joins TRBV7-9 and TRBJ2-1, with 9 nucleotides matching TRBD2. This CDR3 region has 16 residues. Germline V gives CDR1 SEHNR, CDR2 FQNEAQ (reference sequence). J was trimmed by 2 bases and V by 4 bases; bases with no gene match: 6. CDR3 coding DNA: TGTGCCAGCAGCTCTCTTCTAGCGGGACCCTACAATGAGCAGTTCTTC. This sequence encodes CASSSLLAGPYNEQFF.

The rearrangement joins TRBV5-6 to TRBJ1-2, with 9 bases aligning to TRBD1. The ends lost 1 base at V and 5 bases at J; junction bases unmatched: 9. The CDR3 spans 16 residues. Germline assignment: CDR1 SGHDT and CDR2 YYEEEE. DNA for the CDR3: TGTGCCAGCAGCTTGTCGCCCGGGACAGGGCCTTATGGCTACACCTTC. The encoded protein is CASSLSPGTGPYGYTF.

The chain employs TRBV18 and TRBJ1-4, with TRBD1 matching 10 bases. The V gene's germline CDR1 is KGHSH and CDR2 LQKENI. Trimming took 5 bases from V and 6 from J; bases not matched to a gene: 6. This CDR3 contains 15 residues. The CDR3, as DNA: TGTGCCAGCTCAGGGACGACAGGGGGCGATGAAAAACTGTTTTTT. Protein product: CASSGTTGGDEKLFF.

The chain combines TRBV24-1 with TRBJ2-3; 7 bases agree with TRBD1. The V gene end was trimmed by 7 bases and the J gene end by 4 bases; junction bases not matched to a gene: 4. CDR1 is KGHDR, CDR2 SFDVKD, per germline. The CDR3 sequence is 13 residues long. The CDR3 nucleotides read TGTGCCACCAGAACTACAGGGGCAGATACGCAGTATTTT. Its translation is CATRTTGADTQYF.

The chain combines TRBV4-3 with TRBJ1-1, with unresolved D. The V end was cut by 4 bases, the J end by 3 bases, with 12 bases between. Germline values: CDR1 LGHNA, CDR2 YSLEER. The CDR3 totals 14 residues. The CDR3 DNA reads as TGCGCCAGCAGCCCGTCCCGGACGTACACTGAAGCTTTCTTT. Translation gives CASSPSRTYTEAFF.

The V and J genes are TRBV28 and TRBJ2-5, with TRBD2 identical over 7 bases. CDR1 is MDHEN, CDR2 SYDVKM, per germline. The trim removed 5 bases at V and 1 base at J, leaving 7 bases unmatched. This CDR3 contains 15 residues. CDR3 nucleotides: TGTGCCAGCAGTCCTCGACTAGCATTCCAAGAGACCCAGTACTTC. Translating it yields CASSPRLAFQETQYF.

The gene calls are TRBV27 and TRBJ2-7; 10 nucleotides agree with TRBD2. The CDR3 covers 17 residues. Germline CDR1 MNHEY, CDR2 SMNVEV (reference sequence). V lost 6 bases and J lost 3; bases outside the gene matches: 14. Here the CDR3 DNA reads TGTGCCAGCAGACCCGAGGTAGATAGCGGGAGGTACTACGAGCAGTACTTC. This sequence encodes CASRPEVDSGRYYEQYF.